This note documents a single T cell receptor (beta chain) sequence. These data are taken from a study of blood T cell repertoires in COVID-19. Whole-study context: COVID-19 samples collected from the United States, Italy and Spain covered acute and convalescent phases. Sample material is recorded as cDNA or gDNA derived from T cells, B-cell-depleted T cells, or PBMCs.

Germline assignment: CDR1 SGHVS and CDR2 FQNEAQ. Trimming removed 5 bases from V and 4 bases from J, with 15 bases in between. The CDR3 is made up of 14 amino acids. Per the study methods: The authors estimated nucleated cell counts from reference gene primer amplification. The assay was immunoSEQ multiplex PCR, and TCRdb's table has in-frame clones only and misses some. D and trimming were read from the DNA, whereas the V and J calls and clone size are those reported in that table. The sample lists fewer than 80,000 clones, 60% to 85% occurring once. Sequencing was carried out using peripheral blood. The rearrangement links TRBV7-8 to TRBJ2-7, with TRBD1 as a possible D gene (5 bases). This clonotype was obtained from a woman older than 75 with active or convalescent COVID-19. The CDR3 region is CASSRTDTPYEQYF. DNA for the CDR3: TGTGCCAGCAGCCGCACGGACACTCCGTACGAGCAGTACTTC.